Shown below are 23 T cell receptor beta chains from a single sample sequenced in a study of human T cells and chemical hapten exposure. TCRdb itself ran the RACE reads through MiXCR, one entry per CDR3 protein. The table lists about 77,000 distinct CDR3 sequences, roughly 15% of them singletons, with approximately 4.6% in the top ten. Regarding time point: pre-sensitization, week 0. Treatment reported: therapeutic diphenylcyclopropenone sensitization with weekly scalp DPC. The source material was whole blood, sampled in connection with sensitization to the hapten diphenylcyclopropenone (DPC). These receptors originate from a woman aged 45-59 years with alopecia areata. Some clones in this sample may be carry-over from other donors' samples.

This clonotype has only a few counts. The chain is built from TRBV6-5 and TRBJ2-7; D perhaps matches TRBD2 (6 bases). Deletions cut 6 bases from V and 0 bases from J, with 12 bases between. Per germline, CDR1 MNHEY and CDR2 SVGAGI. The CDR3 is made up of 14 amino acids. In DNA form, the CDR3 reads TGTGCCAGCAGAAAGGGACTTAGCTCCTACGAGCAGTACTTC. It is translated as CASRKGLSSYEQYF.

V gene TRBV13 combines with J gene TRBJ2-7, with D possibly TRBD1 on 6 matching bases. The CDR3 contains 15 residues. Germline CDR1 PRHDT, CDR2 FYEKMQ (reference sequence). Trimming cost V 5 bases and J 0 bases, with 14 bases left between them. The CDR3 reads CASSLLRDNSYEQYF. The CDR3 DNA reads as TGTGCCAGCAGCCTCCTCCGGGACAACTCCTACGAGCAGTACTTC.

This clonotype was recorded at least ten times. J is TRBJ2-7 and V is TRBV7-6; D ambiguous. CDR1 is SGHVS, CDR2 FNYEAQ, per germline. The CDR3 extends over 13 amino acids. Between the trimmed V and J ends, which lost 1 base and 0 bases, there was a span of 4 bases. The CDR3 DNA follows: TGTGCCAGCAGCTTAGATCGCTCCTACGAGCAGTACTTC. Translation gives CASSLDRSYEQYF.

This chain connects TRBV3-1 to TRBJ1-5, with D unresolved. The CDR3 is 14 amino acids. The germline gives CDR1 LGHDT, CDR2 YNNKEL (reference sequence). V was pared by 1 base and J by 7 bases, with 11 bases between. The DNA for the CDR3 is TGTGCCAGCAGCCAAGGGAGGGTAGGGCAGCCCCAGCATTTT. Protein sequence: CASSQGRVGQPQHF.

This clonotype has just a few counts. The chain employs TRBV29-1 and TRBJ2-1, with D unresolved. Germline loops: CDR1 SQVTM, CDR2 ANQGSEA. There are 12 residues in the CDR3. V was shortened by 2 bases and J by 2 bases, with 4 bases between the two germline ends. In DNA, the CDR3 is TGCAGCGTTGAAACCACCTACAATGAGCAGTTCTTC. It codes for CSVETTYNEQFF.

The gene calls are TRBV20-1 and TRBJ2-7; D is perhaps TRBD2 (5 bases). The CDR3 runs to 13 residues. Germline values: CDR1 DFQATT, CDR2 SNEGSKA (reference sequence). V dropped 3 bases and J dropped 3 bases, with 12 bases sitting between them. DNA for the CDR3: TGCAGTGCTAGCTCGGGGATCGACTACGAGCAGTACTTC. Its translation is CSASSGIDYEQYF.

This clonotype has more than one count but fewer than ten. V usage is TRBV20-1 and J usage is TRBJ2-3, with D maybe TRBD1 (5 bases). The length of the CDR3 is 14 residues. CDR1 and CDR2 from the germline V gene are DFQATT and SNEGSKA (reference sequence). Trimming pared 3 bases from V and 4 bases from J, leaving 14 bases between. DNA for the CDR3: TGCAGTGCTAGCGGGCAGGGTGTCCCAGATACGCAGTATTTT. Translated: CSASGQGVPDTQYF.

The V gene is TRBV7-2, the J gene TRBJ2-5; D is unclear. V was shortened by 0 bases and J by 5 bases, with 7 bases between the two germline ends. Germline V CDR1 and CDR2: SGHTA, FQGNSA. This CDR3 comprises 13 residues. CDR3 in DNA: TGTGCCAGCAGCTTAGCGCATCTGGAGACCCAGTACTTC. Its translation is CASSLAHLETQYF.

The table lists this clonotype with a few counts. The chain is built from TRBV7-6 and TRBJ2-1, with D hard to call. The CDR3 has 17 residues. The germline gives CDR1 SGHVS, CDR2 FNYEAQ. The ends were cut back, 0 bases at V and 1 base at J, with 13 bases in the middle. The CDR3 here is CASSLASRLASYNEQFF. Written as DNA, the CDR3 is TGTGCCAGCAGCTTAGCCTCTAGACTCGCTTCCTACAATGAGCAGTTCTTC.

This clonotype showed up just a few times. V gene TRBV5-8 combines with J gene TRBJ1-6, with 8 bases fitting TRBD1. After removal of 6 bases from V and 8 bases from J, the junction contained 10 bases not matched to a gene. The CDR3 extends over 15 amino acids. The germline V gene encodes CDR1 SGHTS and CDR2 YDEGEE. The CDR3 DNA reads TGTGCCAGCACCGGACAGGGCGAACTACATTCACCCCTCCACTTT. It translates to CASTGQGELHSPLHF.

The chain links TRBV3-1 to TRBJ2-7, with a weak D call TRBD2 (6 bases). Deletions cut 4 bases from V and 7 bases from J, with 20 bases between. The length of the CDR3 is 15 residues. Germline V gives CDR1 LGHDT, CDR2 YNNKEL (reference sequence). CDR3 loop: CASSPGVGPRSEQYF. DNA of the CDR3: TGTGCCAGCAGCCCGGGGGTCGGGCCCCGATCTGAGCAGTACTTC.

This clonotype was observed a handful of times. The chain carries TRBV27 and TRBJ1-6, with 7 nucleotides matching TRBD1. The CDR3 contains 14 residues. Germline trimming cut 2 bases from V and 9 bases from J; bases unmatched to any gene: 4. Germline CDR1 is MNHEY and CDR2 is SMNVEV (reference sequence). CDR3 sequence reads: CASSLGTETSPLHF. CDR3 DNA: TGTGCCAGCAGTTTAGGGACAGAAACTTCACCCCTCCACTTT.

This clonotype was counted only a few times. The chain has TRBV7-6 and TRBJ2-3; D unclear. Trimming cost V 3 bases and J 2 bases, with 9 bases left between them. Germline V gene lookup returns CDR1 SGHVS and CDR2 FNYEAQ. This CDR3 is 14 amino acids long. CDR3 nucleotide sequence: TGTGCCAGCAGCTTTCCATCGGTCACAGATACGCAGTATTTT. This codes for CASSFPSVTDTQYF.

Ten or more counts support this clonotype. The genes are TRBV16 and TRBJ1-2, with D uncertain. V dropped 4 bases and J dropped 1 base, with 1 base sitting between them. Germline V gives CDR1 KGHSY, CDR2 FQNENV. The CDR3 consists of 11 residues. The CDR3 loop reads CASSLNYGYTF. The DNA for the CDR3 is TGTGCCAGCAGCCTTAACTATGGCTACACCTTC.

In DNA, the CDR3 is TGTGCCAGTAGTATAATGGCGGGGGCTCGAACTGAAGCTTTCTTT. It codes for CASSIMAGARTEAFF. The genes are TRBV19 and TRBJ1-1; a weak D match, TRBD1 (6 bases). Per the germline V gene, CDR1 is LNHDA and CDR2 is SQIVND (reference sequence). V lost 2 bases and J lost 5, with 15 bases in between. The CDR3 is 15 residues long.

The genes are TRBV7-6 and TRBJ1-1, with unresolved D. CDR3 size: 16 residues. The germline V gene encodes CDR1 SGHVS and CDR2 FNYEAQ. V was clipped by 1 base and J by 6 bases, with 18 bases between them. The CDR3 sequence is CASSLGGGVASAEAFF. Here the CDR3 DNA reads TGTGCCAGCAGCTTAGGAGGCGGGGTGGCTTCGGCTGAAGCTTTCTTT.

The chain carries TRBV6-5 and TRBJ2-5; 8 bases are a match to TRBD1. The junction had 3 bases not matched to a gene; V was cut back by 2 bases and J by 4 bases. This CDR3 is built from 14 residues. Germline V gene data show CDR1 as MNHEY and CDR2 as SVGAGI. This chain's CDR3 is CASSYAGGRETQYF. DNA for the CDR3: TGTGCCAGCAGTTACGCAGGGGGCAGAGAGACCCAGTACTTC.

This clonotype was picked up a small number of times. The V call is TRBV6-1, the J call TRBJ1-2; D uncertain. This CDR3 contains 14 residues. Germline lookup yields CDR1 MNHNS and CDR2 SASEGT. Trimming removed 8 bases at V and 8 bases at J, with 21 bases between. The CDR3 region has the DNA TGTGCCAGCGGAAGTTACGGGCATTTCGAAGGCTACACCTTC. Encoded protein: CASGSYGHFEGYTF.

The chain carries TRBV6-1 and TRBJ2-5, with 9 bases lining up with TRBD2. CDR1 is MNHNS and CDR2 is SASEGT in the germline V gene. The CDR3 runs to 14 residues. The junction had 4 bases not matched to a gene; V was cut back by 6 bases and J by 2 bases. This CDR3 reads CASRTSGDQETQYF. Here the CDR3 DNA reads TGTGCCAGCAGGACTAGCGGAGATCAAGAGACCCAGTACTTC.

The chain has TRBV10-1 and TRBJ2-7; D is ambiguous. Between the trimmed V and J ends, which lost 0 bases and 10 bases, there was a span of 13 bases. The CDR3 length is 13 residues. Germline assignment: CDR1 WNHNN and CDR2 SYGVQD (reference sequence). CDR3: CASSESGSADQYF. The CDR3 coding sequence is TGCGCCAGCAGTGAGTCCGGGTCAGCCGATCAGTACTTC.

This clonotype was found a few times. Written as DNA, the CDR3 is TGTGCCAGCAGTGCCCCGGGACAGGGGACCACTGAAGCTTTCTTT. It specifies CASSAPGQGTTEAFF. This rearrangement joins TRBV12-3 or TRBV12-4 to TRBJ1-1; 10 bases fit TRBD1. V was pared by 5 bases and J by 4 bases, with 7 bases of the junction left unmatched. CDR3 size: 15 residues.

This clonotype was seen more than once but under ten times. This chain uses TRBV6-4 with TRBJ1-1; no firm D call. CDR1 is MRHNA and CDR2 is SNTAGT in the germline V gene. With 3 bases removed from V and 7 bases from J, the gap between germline ends came to 15 bases. The CDR3 loop spans 14 amino acids. CDR3 loop: CASSETGASSEAFF. CDR3 bases: TGTGCCAGCAGTGAGACCGGAGCTTCGAGTGAAGCTTTCTTT.

This clonotype has a handful of counts. The chain is built from TRBV6-9 and TRBJ1-2, with D unresolved. The CDR3 is made up of 11 amino acids. V lost 1 base and J lost 5, with 2 bases in between. The germline V gene encodes CDR1 MNHGY and CDR2 SVAAGI. In DNA, the CDR3 is TGTGCCAGCAGTTATTGGTATGGCTACACCTTC. Translating it yields CASSYWYGYTF.